The present TCR beta chain was sequenced within a study of cytomegalovirus exposure and HLA in healthy donors. PCR involved 60 Vbeta and 13 Jbeta primers. Method: immunoSEQ multiplex PCR; TCRdb's copy keeps in-frame clones and lacks some. The table records tens of thousands of clones, just under 90% of them present only once. The CDR3 spans 16 residues. CDR1 SGHVS and CDR2 FQNEAQ come from the germline V gene. The junction had 11 bases not matched to a gene; V was cut back by 5 bases and J by 3 bases. The clonotype was recovered from a boy between 10 and 17 years old in good health and CMV-seronegative. This chain joins TRBV7-8 and TRBJ1-2; 8 bases are shared with TRBD1. Source material: PBMCs. The CDR3 nucleotides are TGTGCCAGCAGCCTTGGACAGGGAAGAGGTGACTATGGCTACACCTTC. It encodes CASSLGQGRGDYGYTF.